The present T cell receptor (beta chain) was sequenced within a study of T cell responses to AZD1222 COVID-19 vaccine. Findings of the study overall: Females outnumbered males among donors, who were mostly white British; clonal diversity was possibly underestimated. Among AZD1222 vaccinees, only five to seven were seropositive at baseline. Spike was spanned by vaccine-associated CD4 TCRs, which were dominant at 160-218 and 743-854.

The CDR3 runs to 12 residues. Trimming removed 7 bases at V and 15 bases at J, with 18 bases between. Germline CDR1 reads MDHEN; CDR2 reads SYDVKM. Of note for this clone: Antigen: not known.

Repertoires were generated with immunoSEQ multiplex PCR, while TCRdb's copy carries only in-frame clones and drops some. The table shows some 140,000 clones, with roughly nine tenths occurring only once. The chain employs TRBV28 and TRBJ1-4; D possibly corresponds to TRBD1 (5 bases). The sample in question was peripheral blood, obtained on day 0 of AZD1222 vaccination. The sequence was collected from an adult in good health. The CDR3 coding sequence is TGTGCCAGCACAAATCCGAGGGGAGCAATGTTTTTT. It translates to CASTNPRGAMFF.